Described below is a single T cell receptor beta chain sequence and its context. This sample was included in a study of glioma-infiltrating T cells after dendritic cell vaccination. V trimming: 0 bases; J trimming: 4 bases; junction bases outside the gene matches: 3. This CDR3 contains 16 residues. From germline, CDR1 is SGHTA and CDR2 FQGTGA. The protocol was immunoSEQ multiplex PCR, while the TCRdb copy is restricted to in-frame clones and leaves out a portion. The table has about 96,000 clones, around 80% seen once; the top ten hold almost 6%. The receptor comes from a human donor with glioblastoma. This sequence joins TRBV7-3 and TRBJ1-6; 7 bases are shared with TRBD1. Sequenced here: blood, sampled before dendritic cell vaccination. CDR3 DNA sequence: TGTGCCAGCAGCTTAACGTCAGGGGGATATAATTCACCCCTCCACTTT. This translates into CASSLTSGGYNSPLHF.